This TCR beta chain was found in a study of tumor-infiltrating lymphocytes in primary liver carcinoma. Unsorted bulk tissue, roughly 20-32 mg of it, served as the source for co-extraction of RNA and DNA. With regard to this clonotype: At one end the junction does not follow the germline gene, possibly because of a read error.

Germline lookup yields CDR1 MNHNS and CDR2 SASEGT. The CDR3 covers 13 residues. TCR beta cDNA was made from 500 ng total RNA with a constant-region primer. ARM-PCR, slightly modified, supplied the TCR beta libraries through three nested multiplex PCR rounds. The opening two PCR rounds, about 11 cycles each, paired TRBV1-TRBV30 forward primers with a C-beta reverse primer. MiXCR, run by TCRdb on the multiplex PCR reads, gives a single entry per CDR3 protein. The data show fewer than 75,000 distinct CDR3 sequences, 71% seen once. This chain joins TRBV6-1 and TRBJ2-5; 10 positions agree with TRBD1. Sample: liver tumor tissue from sampling region 4. Specified subset: tumor region T4, right-lateral pole. This sequence originates from a man aged 35-49 years with primary liver carcinoma and hepatitis B virus infection. The CDR3 loop reads CARGDRGRETQYF. Here the CDR3 DNA reads TGTGCCAGGGGCGACAGGGGGCGTGAGACCCAATACTTC.